These 22 T cell receptor beta chains were all obtained from the same sample, sequenced in a study of blood T cell repertoires in COVID-19. Profiling relied on immunoSEQ multiplex PCR, and the TCRdb table lists in-frame clones only, not all of them. The data contain 400,000 or so clones, around 87% of them singletons. The sample taken for sequencing was peripheral blood. The origin of the receptors is a human donor in a cohort sampled during active COVID-19.

The rearrangement uses TRBV7-8 and TRBJ2-1; 11 bases match TRBD2. CDR1 and CDR2 (germline): SGHVS, FQNEAQ. The CDR3 has 17 residues. V dropped 0 bases and J dropped 7; count of bases not matched to a gene: 8. CDR3 region: CASSLASTSGSRNEQFF. CDR3 sequence (DNA): TGTGCCAGCAGCTTAGCGAGTACTAGCGGGAGTCGAAATGAGCAGTTCTTC.

The rearrangement links TRBV7-2 to TRBJ2-2; possible D gene TRBD2, 5 bases. The CDR3 has 14 residues. V dropped 3 bases and J dropped 3 bases, with 8 bases sitting between them. Germline V gene lookup returns CDR1 SGHTA and CDR2 FQGNSA. The CDR3 sequence: CASSLGRYTGELFF. CDR3 in DNA: TGTGCCAGCAGCTTGGGGAGATACACCGGGGAGCTGTTTTTT.

The V gene is TRBV3-1 (or the pseudogene TRBV3-2), the J gene TRBJ2-7; 12 bases fit TRBD2. CDR1 is LGHDT, CDR2 YNNKEL, per germline (reference sequence). The CDR3 runs 15 residues. V lost 3 bases, J lost 3 bases, and 3 bases stayed unmatched. The CDR3 sequence is CASSQTSGSHYEQYF. The CDR3 nucleotides read TGTGCCAGCAGCCAGACTAGCGGGAGCCACTACGAGCAGTACTTC.

The gene calls are TRBV5-1 and TRBJ2-7; no clear D. This CDR3 contains 14 residues. Germline CDR1 is SGHRS and CDR2 is YFSETQ. Deletions cut 2 bases from V and 3 bases from J, with 12 bases between. The CDR3 DNA reads TGCGCCAGCAGCTTCACCGCAGGTTACTACGAGCAGTACTTC. Its translation is CASSFTAGYYEQYF.

This CDR3 reads CASSPQGSANTGELFF. In nucleotides, the CDR3 is TGCGCCAGCAGCCCTCAGGGGTCCGCGAACACCGGGGAGCTGTTTTTT. This chain links TRBV5-1 with TRBJ2-2; D is perhaps TRBD1 (6 bases). Germline loops: CDR1 SGHRS, CDR2 YFSETQ. Trimming removed 4 bases from V and 0 bases from J, with 13 bases in between. The CDR3 sequence is 16 residues long.

This chain joins TRBV15 and TRBJ1-2; 10 nucleotides align to TRBD1. Germline V gives CDR1 LNHNV, CDR2 YYDKDF (reference sequence). The CDR3 spans 17 residues. With V trimmed by 0 bases and J by 2 bases, 6 bases remained unmatched. For the CDR3, the DNA is TGTGCCACCAGCAGAGATAGGTTGGGACAGGGGAACTATGGCTACACCTTC. Amino acid sequence: CATSRDRLGQGNYGYTF.

This clone appeared a single time. The J gene is TRBJ2-5, the V gene TRBV5-4; 11 bases are a match to TRBD2. The CDR3 totals 19 residues. The germline V gene has CDR1 SGHNT and CDR2 YYREEE (reference sequence). Trimming at V came to 3 bases and at J to 5 bases, leaving 18 bases not matched to a gene. The CDR3 spells CASSSRQSSGRSFWETQYF. In DNA, the CDR3 is TGTGCCAGCAGCTCTCGGCAATCTAGCGGGAGGTCCTTTTGGGAGACCCAGTACTTC.

This clone has just a few counts. The chain employs TRBV21-1 and TRBJ1-4; TRBD1 is the table's D call and was not checked against the DNA. TRBV21-1 is deemed a pseudogene. The CDR3 runs 17 residues. The CDR3 protein is CASSKVAVSGGNEKLFF. CDR3 DNA: TGTGCCAGCAGCAAAGTCGCGGTTTCAGGGGGTAATGAAAAACTGTTTTTT.

This clone came up a few times. The chain has TRBV27 and TRBJ2-7; 10 bases are a match to TRBD2. The CDR3 loop spans 16 amino acids. Germline V lookup: CDR1 MNHEY, CDR2 SMNVEV (reference sequence). Trimming took 4 bases from V and 7 from J; bases not matched to a gene: 13. The chain's CDR3 is CASSSAGTSVLKEQYF. The CDR3 DNA sequence: TGTGCCAGCAGTTCCGCCGGGACTAGCGTTTTGAAAGAGCAGTACTTC.

The chain carries TRBV19 and TRBJ1-2, with a weak D call TRBD1 (6 bases). The CDR3 covers 15 residues. The V end lost 3 bases, the J end lost 2 bases, and 13 bases lay between the germline ends. Germline values: CDR1 LNHDA, CDR2 SQIVND (reference sequence). The CDR3 DNA sequence: TGTGCCAGTAGTATTTTGGACAGTTACAACTATGGCTACACCTTC. It codes for CASSILDSYNYGYTF. Full variable domain (missing parts from reference TRBV19 and TRBJ1-2): DGGITQSPKYLFRKEGQNVTLSCEQNLNHDAMYWYRQDPGQGLRLIYYSQIVNDFQKGDIAEGYSVSREKKESFPLTVTSAQKNPTAFYLCASSILDSYNYGYTFGSGTRLTVV.

J is TRBJ2-7 and V is TRBV6-2 or TRBV6-3; D perhaps matches TRBD1 (5 bases). Germline V gene lookup returns CDR1 MNHEY and CDR2 SVGEGT. This CDR3 spans 16 amino acids. Between the trimmed V and J ends, which lost 2 bases and 4 bases, there was a span of 18 bases. CDR3 nucleotide sequence: TGTGCCAGCAGTTACGCGGCGACAGAAATCTTTTACGAGCAGTACTTC. The encoded protein is CASSYAATEIFYEQYF.

This chain uses TRBV30 with TRBJ1-4; no definite D call. Germline assignment: CDR1 GTSNPN and CDR2 SVGIG (reference sequence). The CDR3 runs 12 residues. V lost 7 bases and J 4 bases, leaving 10 bases between the germline ends. CDR3 bases: TGTGCCTTGGGAATCGGTAATGAAAAACTGTTTTTT. Translated: CALGIGNEKLFF.

The chain combines TRBV7-9 with TRBJ1-1; TRBD1 aligns across 7 bases. The germline CDR1 and CDR2 sequences are SEHNR and FQNEAQ (reference sequence). The CDR3 covers 15 residues. V was clipped by 4 bases and J by 0 bases; unmatched bases: 5. The chain's CDR3 is CASSSGQQMNTEAFF. CDR3 DNA sequence: TGTGCCAGCAGCTCGGGACAGCAGATGAACACTGAAGCTTTCTTT.

The chain recombines TRBV19 with TRBJ2-1, with TRBD2 matching 9 bases. Germline V gives CDR1 LNHDA, CDR2 SQIVND (reference sequence). Germline trimming cut 3 bases from V and 8 bases from J; bases unmatched to any gene: 11. CDR3 length: 16 amino acids. The CDR3 reads CASSIQGLAGSDEQFF. As DNA, the CDR3 is TGTGCCAGTAGTATCCAGGGTCTAGCGGGATCAGATGAGCAGTTCTTC.

The V and J genes are TRBV5-1 and TRBJ1-4; no definite D call. With 5 bases removed from V and 8 bases from J, the gap between germline ends came to 16 bases. Looked up from germline, CDR1 is SGHRS and CDR2 is YFSETQ. CDR3 size: 14 residues. The CDR3 sequence: CASRTRGMGEKLFF. CDR3 DNA sequence: TGCGCCAGCAGGACCCGGGGAATGGGGGAAAAACTGTTTTTT.

The chain couples TRBV18 to TRBJ1-5; D possibly corresponds to TRBD1 (5 bases). This CDR3 is built from 16 residues. Germline V gene lookup returns CDR1 KGHSH and CDR2 LQKENI. V lost 1 base and J 1 base, leaving 11 bases between the germline ends. The CDR3 here is CASSPQAGISNQPQHF. CDR3 nucleotide sequence: TGTGCCAGCTCACCACAGGCAGGGATAAGCAATCAGCCCCAGCATTTT.

This chain connects TRBV5-5 to TRBJ2-7; 12 positions agree with TRBD1. V dropped 1 base and J dropped 5; count of bases not matched to a gene: 4. Per the germline V gene, CDR1 is SGHKS and CDR2 is YYEKEE (reference sequence). This CDR3 has 15 residues. In DNA form, the CDR3 reads TGTGCCAGCAGCTTGACGGGACAGGGGGCTAACGAGCAGTACTTC. Translated: CASSLTGQGANEQYF.

The genes are TRBV25-1 and TRBJ2-2; 8 bases align to TRBD2. With V trimmed by 2 bases and J by 2 bases, 1 base remained unmatched. This CDR3 is built from 15 residues. Per germline, CDR1 MGHDK and CDR2 SYGVNS. Here the CDR3 reads CASSERGGNTGELFF. The CDR3 nucleotides read TGTGCCAGCAGTGAACGGGGGGGCAACACCGGGGAGCTGTTTTTT.

This chain joins TRBV23-1 and TRBJ2-3; 8 bases are shared with TRBD1. TRBV23-1 is classed as an ORF, of uncertain function. Losses at the gene ends were 4 bases for V and 5 bases for J; bases not matched to a gene: 2. The CDR3 is made up of 13 amino acids. CDR3 sequence reads: CASSRGQGDTQYF. Written as DNA, the CDR3 is TGCGCCAGCAGTCGCGGACAGGGAGATACGCAGTATTTT.

J is TRBJ2-1 and V is TRBV11-3; TRBD2 aligns across 10 bases. CDR3 length equals 16 residues. CDR1 and CDR2 from the germline V gene are SGHNT and YENEEA. J lost 6 bases, V lost 5 bases, and 10 bases had no gene match. CDR3: CASSLYGTSEGNEQFF. CDR3 sequence (DNA): TGTGCCAGCAGCCTCTACGGGACTAGCGAGGGCAATGAGCAGTTCTTC.

This clone was counted only a few times. Sequence at one end of the junction differs from germline and may be a read error. This chain joins TRBV7-3 and TRBJ2-7; 11 nucleotides match TRBD1. CDR1 and CDR2 from the germline V gene are SGHTA and FQGTGA. The CDR3 has 13 residues. The CDR3 loop is CASRTGTGGPLNF. CDR3 sequence (DNA): TGTGCCAGCAGGACCGGGACAGGGGGGCCCCTGAACTTC.

This chain joins TRBV9 and TRBJ2-1; the match to TRBD2 covers 7 bases. The CDR3 sequence is 14 residues long. V lost 4 bases and J lost 9; bases outside the gene matches: 10. CDR1 is SGDLS and CDR2 is YYNGEE in the germline V gene. CDR3 amino acids: CASSPGGSQGEQFF. The CDR3 region has the DNA TGTGCCAGCAGCCCGGGCGGGAGTCAGGGTGAGCAGTTCTTC.